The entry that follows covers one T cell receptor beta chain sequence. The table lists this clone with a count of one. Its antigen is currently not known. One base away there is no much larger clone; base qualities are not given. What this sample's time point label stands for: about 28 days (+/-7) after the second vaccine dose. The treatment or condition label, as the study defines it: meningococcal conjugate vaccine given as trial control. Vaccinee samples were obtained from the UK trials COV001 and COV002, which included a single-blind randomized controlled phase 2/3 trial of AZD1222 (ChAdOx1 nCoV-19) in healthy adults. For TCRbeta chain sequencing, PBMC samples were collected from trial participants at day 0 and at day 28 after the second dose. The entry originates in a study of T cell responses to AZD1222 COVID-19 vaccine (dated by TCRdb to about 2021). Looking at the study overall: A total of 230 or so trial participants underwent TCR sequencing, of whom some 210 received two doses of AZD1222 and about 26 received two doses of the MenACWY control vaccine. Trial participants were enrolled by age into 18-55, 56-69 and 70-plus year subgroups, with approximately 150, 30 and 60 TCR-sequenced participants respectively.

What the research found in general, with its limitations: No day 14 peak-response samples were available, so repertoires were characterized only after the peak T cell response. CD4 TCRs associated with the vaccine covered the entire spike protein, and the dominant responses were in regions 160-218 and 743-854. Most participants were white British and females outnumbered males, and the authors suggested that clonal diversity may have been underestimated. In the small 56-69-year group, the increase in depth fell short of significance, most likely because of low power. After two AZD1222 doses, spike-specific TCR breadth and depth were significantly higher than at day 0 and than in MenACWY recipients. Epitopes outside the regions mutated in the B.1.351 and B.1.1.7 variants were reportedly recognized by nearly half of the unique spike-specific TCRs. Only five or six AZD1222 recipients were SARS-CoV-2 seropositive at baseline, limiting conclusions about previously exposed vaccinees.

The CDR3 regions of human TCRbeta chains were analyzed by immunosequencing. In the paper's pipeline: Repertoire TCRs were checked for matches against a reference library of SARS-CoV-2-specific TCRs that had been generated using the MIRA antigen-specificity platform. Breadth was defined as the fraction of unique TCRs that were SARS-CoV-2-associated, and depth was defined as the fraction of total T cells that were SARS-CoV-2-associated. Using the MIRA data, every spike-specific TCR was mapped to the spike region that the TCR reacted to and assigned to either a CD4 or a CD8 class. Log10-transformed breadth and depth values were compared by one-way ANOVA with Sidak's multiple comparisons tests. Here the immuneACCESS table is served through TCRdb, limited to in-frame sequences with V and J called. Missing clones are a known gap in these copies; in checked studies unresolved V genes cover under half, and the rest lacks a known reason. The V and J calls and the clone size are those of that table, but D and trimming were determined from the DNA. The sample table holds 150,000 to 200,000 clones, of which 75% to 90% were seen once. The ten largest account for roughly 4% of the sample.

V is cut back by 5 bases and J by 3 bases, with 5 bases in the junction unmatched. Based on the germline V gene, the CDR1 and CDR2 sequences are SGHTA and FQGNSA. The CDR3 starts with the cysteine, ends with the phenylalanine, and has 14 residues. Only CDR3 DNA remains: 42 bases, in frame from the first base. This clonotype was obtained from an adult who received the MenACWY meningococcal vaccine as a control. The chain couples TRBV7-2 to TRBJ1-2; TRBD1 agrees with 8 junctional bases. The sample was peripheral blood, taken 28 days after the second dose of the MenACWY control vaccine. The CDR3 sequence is CASSHRQGHYGYTF. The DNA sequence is TGTGCCAGCAGCCATCGACAGGGGCACTATGGCTACACCTTC.